The sequence of this TCR beta chain was determined in a study of cytomegalovirus exposure and HLA in healthy donors. Study-wide background: Approximately 190 million T cells yielded 100 million or so unique TCR beta sequences in earlier analysis. Roughly 85 million unique TCRs from HLA-typed donors made up an early data release.

A note on this clone: Its antigen is currently unknown.

PCR involved 60 Vbeta and 13 Jbeta primers. Method: immunoSEQ multiplex PCR; TCRdb's copy keeps in-frame clones and lacks some. This table has some 69,000 clones, 65% to 85% appearing once. Study outcomes and limitations: Sequencing likely generated an artifact that appeared as a cluster of highly shared sequence variants. The study recorded more than 150 TCR beta chains that were cytomegalovirus-associated.

The receptor was derived from a woman aged 25 to 39 in good health and CMV-seronegative. The sequenced material came from PBMCs.

CDR3 bases: TGTGCCAGCAGCTTAGCCGGGTCCAACCGCTACACCTTC. Its translation is CASSLAGSNRYTF. The J gene is TRBJ1-2, the V gene TRBV7-9; D uncertain. The CDR3 sequence is 13 residues long. Deletions cut 0 bases from V and 9 bases from J, with 11 bases between. Germline-derived CDR1 and CDR2 are SEHNR and FQNEAQ (reference sequence).